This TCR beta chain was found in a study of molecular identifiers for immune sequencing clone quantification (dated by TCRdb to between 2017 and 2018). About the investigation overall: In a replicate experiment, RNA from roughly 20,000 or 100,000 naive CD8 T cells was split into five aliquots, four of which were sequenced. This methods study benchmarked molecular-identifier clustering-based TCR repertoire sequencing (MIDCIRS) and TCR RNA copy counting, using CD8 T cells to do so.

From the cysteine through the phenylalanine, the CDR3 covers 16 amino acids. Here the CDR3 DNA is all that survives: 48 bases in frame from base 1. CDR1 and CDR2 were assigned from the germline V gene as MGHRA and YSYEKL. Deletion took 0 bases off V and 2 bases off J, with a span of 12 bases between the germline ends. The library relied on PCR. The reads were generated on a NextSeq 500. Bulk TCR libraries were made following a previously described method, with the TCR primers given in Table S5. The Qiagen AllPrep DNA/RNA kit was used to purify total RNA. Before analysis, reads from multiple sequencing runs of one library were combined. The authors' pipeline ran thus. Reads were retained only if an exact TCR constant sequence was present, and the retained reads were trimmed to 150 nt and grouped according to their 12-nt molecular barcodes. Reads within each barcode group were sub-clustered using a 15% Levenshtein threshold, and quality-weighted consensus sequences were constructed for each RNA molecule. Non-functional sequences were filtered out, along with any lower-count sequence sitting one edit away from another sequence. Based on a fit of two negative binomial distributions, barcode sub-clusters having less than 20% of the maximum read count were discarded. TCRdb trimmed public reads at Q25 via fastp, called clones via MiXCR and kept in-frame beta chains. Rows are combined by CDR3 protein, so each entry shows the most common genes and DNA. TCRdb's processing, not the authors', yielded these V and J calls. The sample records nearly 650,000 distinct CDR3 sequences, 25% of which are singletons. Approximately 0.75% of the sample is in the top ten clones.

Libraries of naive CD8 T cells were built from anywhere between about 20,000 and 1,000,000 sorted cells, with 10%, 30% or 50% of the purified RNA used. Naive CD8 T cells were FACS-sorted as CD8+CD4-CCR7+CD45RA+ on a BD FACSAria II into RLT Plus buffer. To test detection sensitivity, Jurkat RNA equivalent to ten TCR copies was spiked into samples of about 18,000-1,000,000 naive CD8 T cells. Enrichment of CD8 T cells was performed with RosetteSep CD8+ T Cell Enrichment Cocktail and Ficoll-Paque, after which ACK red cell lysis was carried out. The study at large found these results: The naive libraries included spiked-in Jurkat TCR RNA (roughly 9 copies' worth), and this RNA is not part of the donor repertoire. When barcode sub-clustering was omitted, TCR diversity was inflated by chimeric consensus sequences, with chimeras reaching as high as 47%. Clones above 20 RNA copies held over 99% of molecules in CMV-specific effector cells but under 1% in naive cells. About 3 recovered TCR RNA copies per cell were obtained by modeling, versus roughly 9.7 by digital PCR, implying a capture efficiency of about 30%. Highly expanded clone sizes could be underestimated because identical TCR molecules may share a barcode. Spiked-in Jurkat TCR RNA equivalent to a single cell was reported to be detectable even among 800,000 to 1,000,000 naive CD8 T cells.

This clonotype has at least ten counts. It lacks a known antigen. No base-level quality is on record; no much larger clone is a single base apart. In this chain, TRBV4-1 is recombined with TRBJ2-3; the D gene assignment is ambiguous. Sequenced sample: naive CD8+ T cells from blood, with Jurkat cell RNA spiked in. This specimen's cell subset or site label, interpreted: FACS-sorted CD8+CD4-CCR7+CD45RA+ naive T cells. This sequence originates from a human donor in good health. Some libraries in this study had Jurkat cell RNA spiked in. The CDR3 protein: CASSQESGVLTDTQYF. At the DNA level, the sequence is TGCGCCAGCAGCCAAGAAAGTGGGGTCCTCACAGATACGCAGTATTTT.